Listed here are 10 T cell receptor beta chains from one sample, sequenced in a study of glioma-infiltrating T cells. TCR alpha and beta CDR3 regions were amplified from RNA using iRepertoire nested multiplex PCR. TCRdb ran MiXCR on the multiplex PCR reads and lists one entry per CDR3 protein. The data show some 93,000 distinct CDR3 sequences, around 42% seen once. Sequencing input: glioma tissue, nonneoplastic brain tissue, or PBMCs (not recorded which). Receptors were obtained from a human donor with low-grade glioma or glioblastoma, undergoing nonglioma brain surgery, or in good health (not recorded which).

At least ten counts were recorded for this clonotype. V and J are TRBV2 and TRBJ1-2; 8 bases agree with TRBD1. The CDR3 length is 12 residues. Germline V lookup: CDR1 SNHLY, CDR2 FYNNEI. The V gene end was trimmed by 11 bases and the J gene end by 4 bases; junction bases not matched to a gene: 6. The CDR3 bases are TGTGCCGGCTTACAGGGGGGCTATGGCTACACCTTC. It translates to CAGLQGGYGYTF. Combining the CDR3 with reference TRBV2 and TRBJ1-2 gives the whole variable domain EPEVTQTPSHQVTQMGQEVILRCVPISNHLYFYWYRQILGQKVEFLVSFYNNEISEKSEIFDDQFSVERPDGSNFTLKIRSTKLEDSAMYFCAGLQGGYGYTFGSGTRLTVV.

Comment on this clonotype: A much larger clone sits a single nucleotide away, making a read error possible. No conserved phenylalanine or tryptophan ends this CDR3, so it is likely a read error. The V gene is TRBV5-1, the J gene TRBJ2-7; tentatively, D is TRBD2 (6 bases). This CDR3 spans 16 amino acids. Trimming stripped 0 bases from V and 4 bases from J, with 17 bases between. The germline gives CDR1 SGHRS, CDR2 YFSETQ. The CDR3 nucleotides are TGCGCCAGCAGCTTGGGGTCGACCGGGGGAACGTACGAGCAGTACTCC. Its translation: CASSLGSTGGTYEQYS.

This clonotype was detected ten times or more. The chain combines TRBV15 with TRBJ2-2; D could derive from TRBD1 or TRBD2 (5 bases each). In germline, CDR1 is LNHNV, CDR2 YYDKDF (reference sequence). The length of the CDR3 is 15 residues. Trimming removed 7 bases from V and 7 bases from J, with 19 bases in between. The CDR3 loop reads CATNTLRGAGGELFF. The CDR3 DNA sequence: TGTGCCACCAATACCTTGAGGGGCGCAGGCGGGGAGCTGTTTTTT. Complete variable domain (other parts from reference TRBV15 and TRBJ2-2): DAMVIQNPRYQVTQFGKPVTLSCSQTLNHNVMYWYQQKSSQAPKLLFHYYDKDFNNEADTPDNFQSRRPNTSFCFLDIRSPGLGDTAMYLCATNTLRGAGGELFFGEGSRLTVL.

This clonotype was counted at least ten times. The CDR3 loop reads CASSEVVQADNEQFF. As DNA, the CDR3 is TGTGCCAGCAGTGAAGTGGTACAGGCCGACAATGAGCAGTTCTTC. The chain couples TRBV2 to TRBJ2-1; a possible D gene is TRBD1 (5 bases). Germline lookup yields CDR1 SNHLY and CDR2 FYNNEI. Deletions cut 1 base from V and 5 bases from J, with 12 bases between. CDR3 length: 15 residues.

This clonotype was counted between two and nine times. Possible read error: a much larger clone is one base away. The rearrangement links TRBV2 to TRBJ1-1; 7 bases line up with TRBD1. Germline V gives CDR1 SNHLY, CDR2 FYNNEI. This CDR3 is built from 14 residues. The CDR3 DNA is TGTGCCAGCAGAACCACCGGGACAGCCACTGAAACTTTCTTT. Its protein product is CASRTTGTATETFF.

Many counts were recorded for this clonotype. The chain uses TRBV12-3 or TRBV12-4 and TRBJ1-1; D remains unclear. The CDR3 consists of 12 residues. Trimming pared 1 base from V and 5 bases from J, leaving 5 bases between. The CDR3 region is CASSLGYTEAFF. The CDR3 bases are TGTGCCAGCAGTTTAGGTTATACTGAAGCTTTCTTT.

This clonotype appeared a few times. The chain carries TRBV5-6 and TRBJ2-1; no clear D. The CDR3 has 12 residues. CDR1 SGHDT and CDR2 YYEEEE come from the germline V gene. Trimming removed 1 base from V and 10 bases from J, with 9 bases in between. As DNA, the CDR3 is TGTGCCAGCAGCTTGTTGGTGAAGGAGCAGTTCTTC. Residues: CASSLLVKEQFF.

The table lists this clonotype with many counts. The chain uses TRBV4-3 and TRBJ2-3; 8 bases map to TRBD2. J was trimmed by 3 bases and V by 6 bases; bases with no gene match: 8. This CDR3 has 15 residues. Per the germline V gene, CDR1 is LGHNA and CDR2 is YSLEER. CDR3 DNA: TGCGCCAGCAGAAAGGCTAGCGGGCAAACAGATACGCAGTATTTT. It yields the protein CASRKASGQTDTQYF.

Remarks on this clonotype: Given the absence of the conserved phenylalanine or tryptophan at the CDR3 end, a read error is likely. The rearrangement joins TRBV12-3 or TRBV12-4 to TRBJ1-2; the D is unclear. CDR3 length: 16 residues. V gave up 7 bases and J gave up 3 bases, with 21 bases separating them. The CDR3 DNA reads TGTGCCAGCACCATTCACGTCGTGGAGGGTCACTATGGCTACACCTCC. As protein: CASTIHVVEGHYGYTS.

This clonotype occurred many times. The V gene is TRBV24-1, the J gene TRBJ2-3, with TRBD1 identical over 9 bases. Germline CDR1 KGHDR, CDR2 SFDVKD. The CDR3 contains 16 residues. V dropped 4 bases and J dropped 4; count of bases not matched to a gene: 8. CDR3 in amino acids: CATSDPGQGRADTQYF. In nucleotides, the CDR3 is TGTGCCACCAGTGACCCCGGACAGGGGAGGGCAGATACGCAGTATTTT.